These 2 T cell receptor beta chains originate from one sample sequenced in a study of beta chain features in type 1 diabetes. The whole isolated RNA underwent reverse transcription, so sequencing captured expressed TCRB transcripts. Generated by immunoSEQ multiplex PCR, the TCRdb table keeps only in-frame clones and is missing some. The sample holds under 450,000 clones, more than 12% seen once. The sample consisted of naive CD4+ T cells from blood. Receptors were obtained from a woman aged 18-30 years in good health.

The chain uses TRBV5-6 and TRBJ1-3, with D unclear. The CDR3 has 14 amino acids. Trimming shortened V by 4 bases and J by 3 bases, and 11 bases separated the two germline ends. The V gene's germline CDR1 is SGHDT and CDR2 YYEEEE. This CDR3 is CASSPGVHGNTIYF. CDR3 bases: TGTGCCAGCAGCCCCGGGGTTCATGGAAACACCATATATTTT.

This clone was found a few times. The genes are TRBV30 and TRBJ2-7; weak D call: TRBD2 (7 bases). Germline V gives CDR1 GTSNPN, CDR2 SVGIG (reference sequence). The CDR3 contains 13 residues. V gave up 8 bases and J gave up 2 bases, with 16 bases separating them. The CDR3 reads CATRGGSAYEQYF. Here the CDR3 DNA reads TGTGCCACCAGGGGCGGGAGCGCCTACGAGCAGTACTTC.